The present TCR beta chain was sequenced within a study of T cell responses to AZD1222 COVID-19 vaccine. The study's findings and limits: Nearly half of unique spike-specific TCRs reportedly avoided B.1.351 and B.1.1.7 mutated regions. Baseline seropositivity characterized only six AZD1222 recipients.

The germline CDR1 and CDR2 sequences are SGDLS and YYNGEE. Trimming shortened V by 0 bases and J by 5 bases, and 8 bases separated the two germline ends. This CDR3 spans 13 amino acids. Clones were sequenced by immunoSEQ multiplex PCR, and TCRdb holds only the in-frame ones, with some missing. The sample records approximately 99,000 clones, around 90% being singletons. About this clone: What it recognizes is unknown.

The sample in question was peripheral blood, obtained on day 0 of AZD1222 vaccination. The chain carries TRBV9 and TRBJ1-2; D remains unclear. The receptor was derived from an adult in good health. CDR3 region: CASSVGQEYGYTF. The CDR3, as DNA: TGTGCCAGCAGCGTAGGCCAGGAATATGGCTACACCTTC.